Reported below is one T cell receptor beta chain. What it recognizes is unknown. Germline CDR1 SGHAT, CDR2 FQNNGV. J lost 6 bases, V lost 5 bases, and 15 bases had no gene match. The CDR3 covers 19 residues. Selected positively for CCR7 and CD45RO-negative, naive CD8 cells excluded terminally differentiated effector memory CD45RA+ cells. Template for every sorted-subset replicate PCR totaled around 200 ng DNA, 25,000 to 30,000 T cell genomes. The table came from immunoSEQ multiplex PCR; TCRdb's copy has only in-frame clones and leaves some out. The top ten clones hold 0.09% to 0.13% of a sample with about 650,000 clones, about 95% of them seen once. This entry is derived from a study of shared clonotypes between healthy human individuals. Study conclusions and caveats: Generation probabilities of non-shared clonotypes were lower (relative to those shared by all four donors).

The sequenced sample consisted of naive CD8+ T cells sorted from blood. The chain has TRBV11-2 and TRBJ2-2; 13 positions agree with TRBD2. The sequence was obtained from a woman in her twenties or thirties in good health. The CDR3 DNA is TGTGCCAGCAGCCCCAGCGGGGGACTAGCGGGATTTTTCCCCGGGGAGCTGTTTTTT. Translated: CASSPSGGLAGFFPGELFF.